Listed here are 22 T cell receptor beta chains from one sample, sequenced in a study of T-cell reconstitution after alpha-beta-depleted transplantation in children. Molecular barcoding with unique molecular identifiers was used for the TCRbeta library. TCRdb reprocessed the PCR reads via MiXCR and lists one record per CDR3 protein. Altogether some 110,000 distinct CDR3 sequences are present, approximately 10% being singletons, with the ten largest covering about 34%. The sequencing used PBMCs, collected before TCRalphabeta/CD19-depleted stem cell transplant. The receptors were gathered from a boy aged 2-9 years with acute lymphoblastic leukemia, due to receive a stem cell transplant.

This clonotype has ten or more counts. The chain links TRBV6-5 to TRBJ2-3, with 7 bases fitting TRBD2. Trimming removed 4 bases from V and 4 bases from J; junction bases left unmatched: 8. Germline CDR1 is MNHEY and CDR2 is SVGAGI. The CDR3 is 15 residues long. The CDR3 loop is CASSLAGQEADTQYF. For the CDR3, the DNA is TGTGCCAGCAGTTTAGCGGGCCAGGAAGCAGATACGCAGTATTTT.

This chain joins TRBV28 and TRBJ2-3; D is possibly TRBD2 (6 bases). The germline V gene encodes CDR1 MDHEN and CDR2 SYDVKM. The CDR3 is 15 residues long. The V end was cut by 3 bases, the J end by 0 bases, with 10 bases between. The CDR3 region has the DNA TGTGCCAGCAGTTTCGGGGGTTCTAGCACAGATACGCAGTATTTT. It yields the protein CASSFGGSSTDTQYF. Looking up the rest from reference TRBV28 and TRBJ2-3 gives the full variable domain: DVKVTQSSRYLVKRTGEKVFLECVQDMDHENMFWYRQDPGLGLRLIYFSYDVKMKEKGDIPEGYSVSREKKERFSLILESASTNQTSMYLCASSFGGSSTDTQYFGPGTRLTVL.

This chain connects TRBV5-4 to TRBJ2-2; tentatively, D is TRBD1 (5 bases). CDR3 size: 17 residues. Between the trimmed V and J ends, which lost 4 bases and 0 bases, there was a span of 16 bases. Germline assignment: CDR1 SGHNT and CDR2 YYREEE (reference sequence). CDR3 sequence (DNA): TGTGCCAGCAGCAGGACACCATTCATCCCGAACACCGGGGAGCTGTTTTTT. Residues: CASSRTPFIPNTGELFF. The full variable domain, rest sourced from reference TRBV5-4 and TRBJ2-2, is ETGVTQSPTHLIKTRGQQVTLRCSSQSGHNTVSWYQQALGQGPQFIFQYYREEENGRGNFPPRFSGLQFPNYSSELNVNALELDDSALYLCASSRTPFIPNTGELFFGEGSRLTVL.

This clonotype has a handful of counts. V usage is TRBV20-1 and J usage is TRBJ2-7; 13 bases are a match to TRBD2. V dropped 7 bases and J dropped 0; count of bases not matched to a gene: 6. The CDR3 runs 15 residues. Looked up from germline, CDR1 is DFQATT and CDR2 is SNEGSKA (reference sequence). As DNA, the CDR3 is TGCAGTGTTCAGGGGACTAGCGGGAACTCCTACGAGCAGTACTTC. Protein: CSVQGTSGNSYEQYF.

This clonotype was detected only a few times. The CDR3 reads CASSLPLGSGSYEQYF. The DNA for the CDR3 is TGTGCCAGCAGTTTACCATTGGGTAGCGGGAGCTACGAGCAGTACTTC. The V and J genes are TRBV28 and TRBJ2-7; the match to TRBD2 covers 9 bases. The V gene's germline CDR1 is MDHEN and CDR2 SYDVKM. CDR3 size: 16 residues. V shed 2 bases and J 3 bases; nucleotides not matched to a gene: 8. Based on the CDR3 plus reference TRBV28 and TRBJ2-7, the full variable domain is DVKVTQSSRYLVKRTGEKVFLECVQDMDHENMFWYRQDPGLGLRLIYFSYDVKMKEKGDIPEGYSVSREKKERFSLILESASTNQTSMYLCASSLPLGSGSYEQYFGPGTRLTVT.

This clonotype was seen more than once but under ten times. The rearrangement uses TRBV5-1 and TRBJ2-1, with TRBD1 matching 9 bases. Per germline, CDR1 SGHRS and CDR2 YFSETQ. The J segment lost 4 bases and the V segment lost 8 bases, leaving 13 bases of the junction unmatched. CDR3 size: 16 residues. This chain's CDR3 is CASSLEGDREYNEQFF. The DNA of the CDR3 is TGCGCCAGTTCCCTGGAGGGGGACAGGGAATACAATGAGCAGTTCTTC.

The chain couples TRBV9 to TRBJ2-7; 7 positions match TRBD2. Germline assignment: CDR1 SGDLS and CDR2 YYNGEE. Unmatched junction bases numbered 9, after V lost 4 bases and J lost 5 bases. The CDR3 loop spans 14 amino acids. Written as DNA, the CDR3 is TGTGCCAGCAGCCCCCGGGGAGGGTCGCACGAGCAGTACTTC. Amino acids: CASSPRGGSHEQYF.

This clonotype was seen more than once but under ten times. The chain is built from TRBV7-9 and TRBJ1-4; D is undetermined. CDR1 and CDR2 (germline): SEHNR, FQNEAQ (reference sequence). This CDR3 region has 14 residues. V lost 5 bases and J 6 bases, leaving 13 bases between the germline ends. The CDR3 is CASSTRVKDEKLFF. The CDR3 bases are TGTGCCAGCAGCACGAGGGTTAAGGATGAAAAACTGTTTTTT.

The chain joins TRBV6-1 to TRBJ2-2, with 9 positions matching TRBD2. CDR3 size: 11 residues. Germline-derived CDR1 and CDR2 are MNHNS and SASEGT. Losses at the gene ends were 7 bases for V and 16 bases for J; bases not matched to a gene: 7. CDR3 region: CASTGSGRRFF. The CDR3 coding sequence is TGTGCCAGCACCGGGAGCGGGAGGAGGTTTTTT.

This clonotype occurred many times. The chain recombines TRBV6-1 with TRBJ2-5; D gene ambiguous. V gave up 6 bases and J gave up 5 bases, with 13 bases separating them. Germline lookup yields CDR1 MNHNS and CDR2 SASEGT. The CDR3 totals 13 residues. The CDR3 region has the DNA TGTGCCAGCAGCACTCAGGTTTGGGAGACCCAGTACTTC. This encodes CASSTQVWETQYF.

With regard to this clonotype: Here the CDR3 omits its conserved ending phenylalanine or tryptophan, so a read error is the likely source. The chain couples TRBV20-1 to TRBJ2-7, with a possible D match to TRBD1 (6 bases). Germline-derived CDR1 and CDR2 are DFQATT and SNEGSKA (reference sequence). The V end was cut by 5 bases, the J end by 5 bases, with 13 bases between. The CDR3 runs to 12 residues. The DNA of the CDR3 is TGCAGTGCTCCAGGGGCCGGGCACGAGCAGTACTGC. Amino acid sequence: CSAPGAGHEQYC.

The chain employs TRBV2 and TRBJ1-3; D is possibly TRBD1 (5 bases). Per germline, CDR1 SNHLY and CDR2 FYNNEI. Trimming removed 4 bases at V and 5 bases at J, with 15 bases between. The CDR3 covers 15 residues. In nucleotides, the CDR3 is TGTGCCAGCAGTGGTCGTCAAGACAGACGAAACACCATATATTTT. Amino acid sequence: CASSGRQDRRNTIYF.

This clonotype was detected only a few times. This chain connects TRBV12-3 or TRBV12-4 to TRBJ1-1; D is unresolved. V was cut by 3 bases and J by 3 bases, with 8 bases left in between. CDR3 length: 13 amino acids. In DNA, the CDR3 is TGTGCCAGCAGTTTGTCAGGATACACTGAAGCTTTCTTT. It translates to CASSLSGYTEAFF.

In this sample, this clonotype turned up many times. This rearrangement joins TRBV6-1 to TRBJ2-1; TRBD2 might be the D (5 bases). With 10 bases removed from V and 8 bases from J, the gap between germline ends came to 21 bases. The germline gives CDR1 MNHNS, CDR2 SASEGT. The CDR3 contains 14 residues. The CDR3 reads CATKGTTKRDEQFF. The CDR3, as DNA: TGTGCCACCAAGGGAACGACTAAACGGGATGAGCAGTTCTTC.

In its sample, this clonotype was seen a few times. V and J are TRBV10-3 and TRBJ1-5; tentatively, D is TRBD1 (6 bases). V lost 0 bases, J lost 0 bases, and 15 bases lay in between. Germline V CDR1 and CDR2: ENHRY, SYGVKD. This CDR3 spans 18 amino acids. CDR3 nucleotide sequence: TGTGCCATCAGTGAGTCGACGACAGGACCTAATAGCAATCAGCCCCAGCATTTT. This encodes CAISESTTGPNSNQPQHF.

The chain carries TRBV28 and TRBJ1-4; D may be TRBD1 (6 bases). V was trimmed by 5 bases and J by 5 bases, leaving 15 bases between them. Germline CDR1 is MDHEN and CDR2 is SYDVKM. The CDR3 sequence is 15 residues long. This CDR3 is CASSPTGTLNEKLFF. The CDR3 DNA sequence: TGTGCCAGCAGTCCGACCGGGACACTAAATGAAAAACTGTTTTTT.

The chain recombines TRBV7-8 with TRBJ2-3; 12 bases map to TRBD2. The V segment lost 8 bases and the J segment 6 bases; nucleotides outside the gene matches: 6. The CDR3 is made up of 14 amino acids. Germline CDR1 SGHVS, CDR2 FQNEAQ. CDR3 nucleotide sequence: TGTGCCAGCTTAACTAGCGGGAGGTGGGATACGCAGTATTTT. It yields the protein CASLTSGRWDTQYF. Drawing the rest from reference TRBV7-8 and TRBJ2-3, the complete variable domain is GAGVSQSPRYKVAKRGQDVALRCDPISGHVSLFWYQQALGQGPEFLTYFQNEAQLDKSGLPSDRFFAERPEGSVSTLKIQRTQQEDSAVYLCASLTSGRWDTQYFGPGTRLTVL.

The chain carries TRBV15 and TRBJ2-3, with TRBD2 matching 7 bases. The CDR3 runs to 14 residues. Germline values: CDR1 LNHNV, CDR2 YYDKDF (reference sequence). Losses at the gene ends were 1 base for V and 5 bases for J; bases not matched to a gene: 3. CDR3 nucleotide sequence: TGTGCCACCAGCAGAGCCCTAGCGGAAGATACGCAGTATTTT. As protein: CATSRALAEDTQYF.

This clonotype was observed a handful of times. The rearrangement uses TRBV20-1 and TRBJ2-1; 7 nucleotides match TRBD1. The germline V gene has CDR1 DFQATT and CDR2 SNEGSKA (reference sequence). The CDR3 runs to 14 residues. The V gene end was trimmed by 6 bases and the J gene end by 6 bases; junction bases not matched to a gene: 11. This CDR3 is CSAEKPTGPNEQFF. The CDR3 DNA sequence: TGCAGTGCGGAGAAACCGACAGGGCCCAATGAGCAGTTCTTC.

Ten or more counts support this clonotype. The rearrangement links TRBV24-1 to TRBJ2-3, with D perhaps matching TRBD1 or TRBD2 (5 bases each). From germline, CDR1 is KGHDR and CDR2 SFDVKD. Trimming pared 0 bases from V and 5 bases from J, leaving 17 bases between. The CDR3 is 17 amino acids. The CDR3: CATSDLPQSGTVDTQYF. The CDR3 DNA reads as TGTGCCACCAGTGATTTGCCGCAATCCGGGACCGTAGATACGCAGTATTTT.

This clonotype was observed a few times. The V gene is TRBV27, the J gene TRBJ2-4; 8 bases agree with TRBD2. V gave up 3 bases and J gave up 8 bases; unmatched junction bases: 9. The CDR3 totals 15 residues. Germline lookup yields CDR1 MNHEY and CDR2 SMNVEV (reference sequence). The CDR3 coding sequence is TGTGCCAGCAGTTTGTCCGGGAGGGCCCTTGACATTCAGTACTTC. Its translation: CASSLSGRALDIQYF.

This clonotype has only a few counts. This chain joins TRBV5-1 and TRBJ2-3; tentative D call: TRBD2 (6 bases). The CDR3 has 15 residues. With 1 base removed from V and 4 bases from J, the gap between germline ends came to 13 bases. The germline gives CDR1 SGHRS, CDR2 YFSETQ. The CDR3 is CASSLRRESADTQYF. The CDR3 DNA is TGCGCCAGCAGCTTGAGACGGGAGTCAGCAGATACGCAGTATTTT.